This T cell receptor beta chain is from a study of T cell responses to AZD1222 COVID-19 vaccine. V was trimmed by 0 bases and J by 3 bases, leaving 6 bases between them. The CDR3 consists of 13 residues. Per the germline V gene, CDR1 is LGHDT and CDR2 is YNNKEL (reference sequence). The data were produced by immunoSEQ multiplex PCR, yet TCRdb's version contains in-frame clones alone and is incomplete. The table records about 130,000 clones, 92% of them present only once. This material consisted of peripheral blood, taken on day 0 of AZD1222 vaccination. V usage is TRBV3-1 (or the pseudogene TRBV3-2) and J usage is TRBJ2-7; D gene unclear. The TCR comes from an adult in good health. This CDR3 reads CASSQEVRYEQYF. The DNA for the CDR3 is TGTGCCAGCAGCCAAGAGGTACGCTACGAGCAGTACTTC.